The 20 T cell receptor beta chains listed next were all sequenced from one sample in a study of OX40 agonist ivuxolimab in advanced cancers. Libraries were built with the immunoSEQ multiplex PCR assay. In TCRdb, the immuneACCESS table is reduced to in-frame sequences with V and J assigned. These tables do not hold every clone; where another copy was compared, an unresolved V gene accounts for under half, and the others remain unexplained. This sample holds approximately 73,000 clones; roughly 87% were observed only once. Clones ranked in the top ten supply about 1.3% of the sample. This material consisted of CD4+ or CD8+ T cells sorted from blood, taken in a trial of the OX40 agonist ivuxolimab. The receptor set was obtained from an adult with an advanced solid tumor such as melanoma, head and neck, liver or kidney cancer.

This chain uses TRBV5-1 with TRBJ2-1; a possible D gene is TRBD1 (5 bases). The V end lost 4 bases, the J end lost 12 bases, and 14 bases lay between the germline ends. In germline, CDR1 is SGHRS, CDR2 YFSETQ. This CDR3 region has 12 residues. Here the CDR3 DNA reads TGCGCCAGCAGCCCCCAGGGCGACGGGCAGTTCTTC. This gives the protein CASSPQGDGQFF.

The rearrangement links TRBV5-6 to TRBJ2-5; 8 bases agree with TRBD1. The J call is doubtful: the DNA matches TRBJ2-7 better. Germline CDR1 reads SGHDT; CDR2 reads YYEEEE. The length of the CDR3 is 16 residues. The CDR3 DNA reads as TGTGCCAGCAGCGATCTCCGACAGGGGAGGACCTACGAGCAGTACTTC. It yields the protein CASSDLRQGRTYEQYF.

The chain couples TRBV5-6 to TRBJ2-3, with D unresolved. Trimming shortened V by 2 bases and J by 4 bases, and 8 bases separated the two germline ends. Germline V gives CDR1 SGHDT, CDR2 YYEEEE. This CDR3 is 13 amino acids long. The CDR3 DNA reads TGTGCCAGCAGCTTCCTTGGGCCAGATACGCAGTATTTT. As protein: CASSFLGPDTQYF. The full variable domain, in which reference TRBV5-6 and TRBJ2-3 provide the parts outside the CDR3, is DAGVTQSPTHLIKTRGQQVTLRCSPKSGHDTVSWYQQALGQGPQFIFQYYEEEERQRGNFPDRFSGHQFPNYSSELNVNALLLGDSALYLCASSFLGPDTQYFGPGTRLTVL.

CDR3 amino acids: CASTSGGSSYEQYF. CDR3 bases: TGTGCCAGCACTAGCGGGGGTAGCTCCTACGAGCAGTACTTC. The genes are TRBV28 and TRBJ2-7; TRBD2 aligns across 10 bases. Germline CDR1 reads MDHEN; CDR2 reads SYDVKM. V lost 7 bases and J lost 0; bases outside the gene matches: 3. The CDR3 length is 14 residues.

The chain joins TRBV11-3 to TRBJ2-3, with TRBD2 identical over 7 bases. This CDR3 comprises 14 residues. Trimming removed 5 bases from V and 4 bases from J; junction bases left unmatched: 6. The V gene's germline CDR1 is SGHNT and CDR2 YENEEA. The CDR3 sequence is CASSPTRGADTQYF. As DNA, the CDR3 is TGTGCCAGCAGCCCGACCCGGGGGGCAGATACGCAGTATTTT.

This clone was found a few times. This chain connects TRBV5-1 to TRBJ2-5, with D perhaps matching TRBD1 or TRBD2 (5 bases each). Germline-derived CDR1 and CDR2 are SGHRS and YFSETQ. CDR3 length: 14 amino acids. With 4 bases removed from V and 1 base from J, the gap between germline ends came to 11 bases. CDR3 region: CASSREGPQETQYF. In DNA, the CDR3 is TGCGCCAGCAGCAGAGAGGGGCCCCAAGAGACCCAGTACTTC.

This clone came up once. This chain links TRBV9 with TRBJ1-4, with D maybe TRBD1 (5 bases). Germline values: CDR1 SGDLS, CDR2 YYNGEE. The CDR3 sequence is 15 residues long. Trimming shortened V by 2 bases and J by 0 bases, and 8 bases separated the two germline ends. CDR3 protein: CASSVGRTTNEKLFF. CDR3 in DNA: TGTGCCAGCAGCGTGGGACGGACAACTAATGAAAAACTGTTTTTT.

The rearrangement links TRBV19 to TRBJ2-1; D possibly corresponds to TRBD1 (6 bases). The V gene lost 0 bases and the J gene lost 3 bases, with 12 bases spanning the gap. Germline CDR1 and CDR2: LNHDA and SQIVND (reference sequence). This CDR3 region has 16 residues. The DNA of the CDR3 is TGTGCCAGTAGTATAGATACGACAGGACACTACAATGAGCAGTTCTTC. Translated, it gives CASSIDTTGHYNEQFF. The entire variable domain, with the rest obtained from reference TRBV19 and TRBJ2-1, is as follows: DGGITQSPKYLFRKEGQNVTLSCEQNLNHDAMYWYRQDPGQGLRLIYYSQIVNDFQKGDIAEGYSVSREKKESFPLTVTSAQKNPTAFYLCASSIDTTGHYNEQFFGPGTRLTVL.

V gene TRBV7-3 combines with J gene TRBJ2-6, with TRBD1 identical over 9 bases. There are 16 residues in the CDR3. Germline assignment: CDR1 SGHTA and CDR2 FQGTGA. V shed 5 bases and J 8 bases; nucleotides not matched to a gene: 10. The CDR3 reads CASSPLTGGGTNVLTF. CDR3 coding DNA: TGTGCCAGCAGCCCCCTTACAGGGGGCGGGACCAACGTCCTGACTTTC.

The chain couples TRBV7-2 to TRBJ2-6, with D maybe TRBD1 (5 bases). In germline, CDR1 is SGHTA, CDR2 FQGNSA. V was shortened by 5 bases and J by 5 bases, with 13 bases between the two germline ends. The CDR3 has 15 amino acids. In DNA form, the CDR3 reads TGTGCCAGCAGCCTGACAGTAACCCGGGCCAACGTCCTGACTTTC. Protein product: CASSLTVTRANVLTF.

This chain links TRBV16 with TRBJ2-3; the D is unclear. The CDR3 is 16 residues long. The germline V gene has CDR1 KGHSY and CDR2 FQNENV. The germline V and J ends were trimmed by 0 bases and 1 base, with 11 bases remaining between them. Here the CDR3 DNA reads TGTGCCAGCAGCCAATCTTACCGGTTGGGCACAGATACGCAGTATTTT. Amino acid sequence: CASSQSYRLGTDTQYF.

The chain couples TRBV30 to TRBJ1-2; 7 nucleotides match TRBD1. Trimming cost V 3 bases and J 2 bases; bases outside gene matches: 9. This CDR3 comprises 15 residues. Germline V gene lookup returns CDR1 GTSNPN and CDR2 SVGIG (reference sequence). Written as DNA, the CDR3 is TGTGCCTGGAGCGCCCCGGGACAGAGAAACTATGGCTACACCTTC. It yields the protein CAWSAPGQRNYGYTF.

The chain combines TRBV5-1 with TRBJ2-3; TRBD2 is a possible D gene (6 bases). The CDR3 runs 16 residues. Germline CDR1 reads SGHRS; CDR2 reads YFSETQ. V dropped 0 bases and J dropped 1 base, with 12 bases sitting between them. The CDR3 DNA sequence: TGCGCCAGCAGCTTGGTTTGGGGCGGGGGCACAGATACGCAGTATTTT. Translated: CASSLVWGGGTDTQYF.

CDR3 loop: CASSRRQGATGELFF. The DNA for the CDR3 is TGTGCCAGCAGCCGAAGACAGGGGGCGACCGGGGAGCTGTTTTTT. This sequence joins TRBV6-5 and TRBJ2-2; 10 bases align to TRBD1. Germline V lookup: CDR1 MNHEY, CDR2 SVGAGI. The CDR3 is made up of 15 amino acids. The trim removed 6 bases at V and 5 bases at J, leaving 6 bases unmatched.

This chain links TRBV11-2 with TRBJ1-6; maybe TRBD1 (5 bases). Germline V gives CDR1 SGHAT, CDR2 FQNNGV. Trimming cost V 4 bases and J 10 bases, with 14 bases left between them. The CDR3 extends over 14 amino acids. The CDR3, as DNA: TGTGCCAGCAGCTGGGACCGCGGAGGATCACCCCTCCACTTT. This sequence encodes CASSWDRGGSPLHF.

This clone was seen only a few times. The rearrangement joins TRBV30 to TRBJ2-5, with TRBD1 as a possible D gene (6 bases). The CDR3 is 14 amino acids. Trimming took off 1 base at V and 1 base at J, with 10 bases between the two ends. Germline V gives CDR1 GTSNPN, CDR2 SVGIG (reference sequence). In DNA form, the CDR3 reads TGTGCCTGGAGTGCCCGACAGGTCCAAGAGACCCAGTACTTC. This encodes CAWSARQVQETQYF. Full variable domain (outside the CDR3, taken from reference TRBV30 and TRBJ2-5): SQTIHQWPATLVQPVGSPLSLECTVEGTSNPNLYWYRQAAGRGLQLLFYSVGIGQISSEVPQNLSASRPQDRQFILSSKKLLLSDSGFYLCAWSARQVQETQYFGPGTRLLVL.

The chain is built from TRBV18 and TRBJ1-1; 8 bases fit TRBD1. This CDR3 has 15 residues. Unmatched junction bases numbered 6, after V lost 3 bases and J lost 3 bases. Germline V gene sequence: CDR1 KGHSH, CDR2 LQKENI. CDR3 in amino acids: CASSPNRGQDTEAFF. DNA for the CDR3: TGTGCCAGCTCACCGAACCGGGGACAGGACACTGAAGCTTTCTTT.

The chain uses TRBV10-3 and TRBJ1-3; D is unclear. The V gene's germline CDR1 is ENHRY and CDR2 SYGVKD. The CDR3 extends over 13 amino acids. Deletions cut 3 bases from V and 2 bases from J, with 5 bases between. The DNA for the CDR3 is TGTGCCATCAGTGACGGGACTGGAAACACCATATATTTT. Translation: CAISDGTGNTIYF.

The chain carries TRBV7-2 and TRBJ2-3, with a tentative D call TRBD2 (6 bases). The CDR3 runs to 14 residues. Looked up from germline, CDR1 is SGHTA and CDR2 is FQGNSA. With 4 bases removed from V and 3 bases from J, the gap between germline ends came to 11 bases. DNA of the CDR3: TGTGCCAGCAGCTCTAGGAGGGATACAGATACGCAGTATTTT. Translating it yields CASSSRRDTDTQYF.

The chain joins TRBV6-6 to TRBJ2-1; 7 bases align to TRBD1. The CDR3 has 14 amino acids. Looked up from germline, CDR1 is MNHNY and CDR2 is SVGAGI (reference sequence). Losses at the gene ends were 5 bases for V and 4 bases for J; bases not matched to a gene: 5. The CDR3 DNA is TGTGCCAGCAGTCCCGGGACAGCTTACAATGAGCAGTTCTTC. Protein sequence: CASSPGTAYNEQFF.